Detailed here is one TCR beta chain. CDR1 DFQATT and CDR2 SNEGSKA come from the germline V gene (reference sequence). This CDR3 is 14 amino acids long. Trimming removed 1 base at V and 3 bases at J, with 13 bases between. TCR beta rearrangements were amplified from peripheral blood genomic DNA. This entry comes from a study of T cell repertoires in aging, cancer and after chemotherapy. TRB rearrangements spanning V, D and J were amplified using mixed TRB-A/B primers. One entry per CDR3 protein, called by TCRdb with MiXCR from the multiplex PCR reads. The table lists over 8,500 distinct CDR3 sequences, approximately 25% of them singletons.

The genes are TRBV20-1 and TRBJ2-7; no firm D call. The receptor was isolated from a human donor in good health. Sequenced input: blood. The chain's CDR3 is CSARVLGINYEQYF. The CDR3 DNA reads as TGCAGTGCTAGAGTCCTGGGAATTAACTACGAGCAGTACTTC.